What follows are 2 T cell receptor beta chains derived from one specimen sequenced in a study of OX40 agonist ivuxolimab in advanced cancers. Preparation of the library involved the immunoSEQ multiplex PCR assay. Sourced from immuneACCESS, this table was stored by TCRdb with only in-frame sequences that have V and J called. A share of the clones is absent; for the studies checked, an unresolved V gene accounts for under half, and the remainder has no known explanation. This sample holds 55,000 to 85,000 clones; 86% were observed only once. The ten most abundant clones make up around 2.8% of the sample. Sequencing used CD4+ or CD8+ T cells sorted from blood, obtained in a trial of the OX40 agonist ivuxolimab. These receptors originate from an adult with an advanced solid tumor such as melanoma, head and neck, liver or kidney cancer.

J is TRBJ1-2 and V is TRBV28; D is ambiguous. Trimming stripped 6 bases from V and 5 bases from J, with 13 bases between. The germline V gene encodes CDR1 MDHEN and CDR2 SYDVKM. The CDR3 sequence is 13 residues long. The CDR3 here is CASSQPPGYGYTF. DNA for the CDR3: TGTGCCAGCAGCCAGCCCCCTGGGTATGGCTACACCTTC.

V usage is TRBV10-3 and J usage is TRBJ2-1; 7 nucleotides align to TRBD1. The CDR3 length is 14 residues. Germline CDR1 ENHRY, CDR2 SYGVKD. J lost 9 bases, V lost 2 bases, and 7 bases had no gene match. CDR3 sequence (DNA): TGTGCCATCAGTGAGGACAGGGATTATACTGAGCAGTTCTTC. Its translation: CAISEDRDYTEQFF.